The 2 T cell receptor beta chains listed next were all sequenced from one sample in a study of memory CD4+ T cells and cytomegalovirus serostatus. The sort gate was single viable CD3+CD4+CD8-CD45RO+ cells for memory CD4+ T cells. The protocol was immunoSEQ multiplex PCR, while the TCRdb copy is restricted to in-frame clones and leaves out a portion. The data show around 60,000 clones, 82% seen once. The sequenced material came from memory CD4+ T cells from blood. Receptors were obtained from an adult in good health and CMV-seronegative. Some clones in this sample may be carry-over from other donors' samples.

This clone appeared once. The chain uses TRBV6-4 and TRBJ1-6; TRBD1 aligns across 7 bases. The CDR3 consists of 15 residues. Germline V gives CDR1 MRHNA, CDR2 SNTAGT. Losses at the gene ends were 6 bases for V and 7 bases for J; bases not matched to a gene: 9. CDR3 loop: CASRFSGTVNSPLHF. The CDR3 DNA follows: TGTGCCAGCAGATTTTCCGGGACAGTAAATTCACCCCTCCACTTT.

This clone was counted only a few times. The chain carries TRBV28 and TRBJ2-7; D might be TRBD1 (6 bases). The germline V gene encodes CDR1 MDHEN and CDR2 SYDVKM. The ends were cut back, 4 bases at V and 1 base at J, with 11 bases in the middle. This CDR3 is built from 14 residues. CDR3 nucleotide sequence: TGTGCCAGCAGTTACGACAGGAGATCCTACGAGCAGTACTTC. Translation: CASSYDRRSYEQYF.